The 9 T cell receptor beta chains reported below all come from one sample, sequenced in a study of Graves' ophthalmopathy and Graves' hyperthyroidism. Amplification from RNA transcripts yielded the TCR beta CDR3 regions. RT-PCR in the first round used HTBI primers; a second-round multiplex PCR followed. TCRdb itself ran the multiplex PCR reads through MiXCR, one entry per CDR3 protein. The table includes over 150,000 distinct CDR3 sequences, roughly two fifths detected once. Sequences were obtained from peripheral blood. Receptors originate from a woman in her thirties or forties with Graves' ophthalmopathy.

In this sample, this clonotype turned up many times. The chain joins TRBV20-1 to TRBJ1-2; 9 bases align to TRBD1. There are 13 residues in the CDR3. V shed 8 bases and J 6 bases; nucleotides not matched to a gene: 10. Germline V lookup: CDR1 DFQATT, CDR2 SNEGSKA (reference sequence). The CDR3 sequence: CSSIFGQGNGYTF. CDR3 sequence (DNA): TGCAGTTCGATCTTCGGACAGGGGAATGGCTACACCTTC.

This clonotype occurred many times. The V call is TRBV6-2 or TRBV6-3, the J call TRBJ2-7; 9 bases match TRBD2. Germline V gene lookup returns CDR1 MNHEY and CDR2 SVGEGT. The CDR3 is made up of 14 amino acids. J was trimmed by 4 bases and V by 6 bases; bases with no gene match: 7. The CDR3: CASRGIAGEYEQYF. CDR3 in DNA: TGTGCCAGCAGGGGTATAGCGGGAGAGTACGAGCAGTACTTC.

This sequence joins TRBV12-3 or TRBV12-4 and TRBJ1-1; no firm D call. The CDR3 consists of 14 residues. Trimming left V 8 bases short and J 5 bases short, with 18 bases between. CDR3 sequence reads: CASGRRRFGTEAFF. The CDR3 DNA sequence: TGTGCCAGCGGACGAAGACGCTTCGGGACTGAAGCTTTCTTT.

V and J are TRBV29-1 and TRBJ2-5, with D possibly TRBD2 on 6 matching bases. Per germline, CDR1 SQVTM and CDR2 ANQGSEA. There are 13 residues in the CDR3. CDR3 in amino acids: CSDTGEPAETQYF. The DNA of the CDR3 is TGCAGTGACACGGGGGAACCGGCTGAGACCCAGTACTTC.

The chain couples TRBV7-2 to TRBJ2-5, with 7 bases identical to TRBD2. This CDR3 is 16 amino acids long. J gave up 4 bases and V 4 bases, and 12 bases lay outside the gene matches. Germline V CDR1 and CDR2: SGHTA, FQGNSA. CDR3: CASSSQRAGVRETQYF. The CDR3 DNA reads as TGTGCCAGCAGCTCCCAACGCGCGGGAGTGCGAGAGACCCAGTACTTC. The full variable domain, completed using reference TRBV7-2 and TRBJ2-5, is GAGVSQSPSNKVTEKGKDVELRCDPISGHTALYWYRQSLGQGLEFLIYFQGNSAPDKSGLPSDRFSAERTGGSVSTLTIQRTQQEDSAVYLCASSSQRAGVRETQYFGPGTRLLVL.

To note about this clonotype: At one end the junction does not follow the germline gene, possibly because of a read error. The chain couples TRBV20-1 to TRBJ1-2, with 8 positions matching TRBD1. This CDR3 contains 15 residues. Germline V gene sequence: CDR1 DFQATT, CDR2 SNEGSKA (reference sequence). The CDR3 loop reads CSARHPTGDDYSYTF. DNA for the CDR3: TGCAGTGCTAGGCATCCGACAGGGGATGACTATAGCTACACCTTC.

The V call is TRBV2, the J call TRBJ2-5; 15 positions agree with TRBD2. CDR1 is SNHLY, CDR2 FYNNEI, per germline. This CDR3 has 14 amino acids. V gave up 4 bases and J gave up 9 bases; unmatched junction bases: 3. The CDR3 DNA reads TGTGCCAGCAGTGGTCGGACTAGCGGGAGGGCCCAGTACTTC. Translation: CASSGRTSGRAQYF.

This clonotype was recorded only once. V usage is TRBV20-1 and J usage is TRBJ2-7, with unresolved D. The V end was cut by 2 bases, the J end by 3 bases, with 8 bases between. Germline values: CDR1 DFQATT, CDR2 SNEGSKA (reference sequence). The CDR3 sequence is 12 residues long. This CDR3 reads CSARRGGYEQYF. DNA of the CDR3: TGCAGTGCTAGACGCGGTGGCTACGAGCAGTACTTC.

There are many counts of this clonotype. The chain employs TRBV6-5 and TRBJ2-2; TRBD1 agrees at 8 bases. The CDR3 consists of 15 residues. The germline CDR1 and CDR2 sequences are MNHEY and SVGAGI. The junction had 5 bases not matched to a gene; V was cut back by 4 bases and J by 4 bases. The DNA for the CDR3 is TGTGCCAGCAGTTCGGGACAGGACTCCACCGGGGAGCTGTTTTTT. Protein sequence: CASSSGQDSTGELFF.